This T cell receptor (beta chain) was sequenced for a study of shared clonotypes between healthy human individuals. Study in general: Used for every donor were three CD4 naive, three CD4 memory, two CD8 naive and one CD8 memory plate.

From germline, CDR1 is SGHTA and CDR2 FQGNSA. The CDR3 contains 14 residues. Trimming removed 5 bases from V and 0 bases from J, with 10 bases in between. Method: immunoSEQ multiplex PCR; TCRdb's copy keeps in-frame clones and lacks some. Here the sample spans about 2 million clones, about 95% being singletons. CD8 cells classed as naive were CD45RO-negative and positively selected for CCR7, excluding terminally differentiated effector memory CD45RA+ cells. As concerns this clone: Its cognate antigen is unknown.

Study observations and caveats: Specimens sampled were limited to blood, with tissue repertoires likely differing.

This chain joins TRBV7-2 and TRBJ1-1; D is perhaps TRBD1 (5 bases). The receptor's source is a young man in good health. The sequenced sample was naive CD8+ T cells sorted from blood. CDR3 nucleotides: TGTGCCAGCAGCCCAGACAGAATGAACACTGAAGCTTTCTTT. Residues: CASSPDRMNTEAFF.